This passage covers 16 T cell receptor beta chains from one sample sequenced in a study of cytomegalovirus exposure and HLA in healthy donors. Vbeta (60) and Jbeta (13) primers were used in the PCR. The table came from immunoSEQ multiplex PCR; TCRdb's copy has only in-frame clones and leaves some out. This table has around 150,000 clones, 80% to 85% appearing once. Material: PBMCs. All receptors come from a human donor in good health.

The chain recombines TRBV18 with TRBJ2-2; D is possibly TRBD2 (5 bases). Trimming pared 6 bases from V and 4 bases from J, leaving 18 bases between. CDR3 size: 16 residues. Germline V gene lookup returns CDR1 KGHSH and CDR2 LQKENI. The CDR3 DNA reads TGTGCCAGCTCCCAGTCCGGGAAGACCGGCACCGGGGAGCTGTTTTTT. This sequence encodes CASSQSGKTGTGELFF.

The genes are TRBV5-5 and TRBJ1-3; D unclear. Trimming left V 4 bases short and J 0 bases short, with 17 bases between. Germline CDR1 and CDR2: SGHKS and YYEKEE (reference sequence). The CDR3 sequence is 17 residues long. DNA of the CDR3: TGTGCCAGCAGCGAAATATCCGGGTCTATCTCTGGAAACACCATATATTTT. It translates to CASSEISGSISGNTIYF. Together with reference TRBV5-5 and TRBJ1-3, the CDR3 gives the full variable domain: DAGVTQSPTHLIKTRGQQVTLRCSPISGHKSVSWYQQVLGQGPQFIFQYYEKEERGRGNFPDRFSARQFPNYSSELNVNALLLGDSALYLCASSEISGSISGNTIYFGEGSWLTVV.

This chain joins TRBV27 and TRBJ1-5; no clear D gene. V dropped 3 bases and J dropped 2 bases, with 5 bases sitting between them. Germline CDR1 and CDR2: MNHEY and SMNVEV (reference sequence). The CDR3 sequence is 13 residues long. The CDR3: CASSLAGNQPQHF. The CDR3 DNA reads as TGTGCCAGCAGTTTGGCAGGCAATCAGCCCCAGCATTTT.

DNA for the CDR3: TGTGCCAGCAGCCAAGACCACGGTATCTCCTACGAGCAGTACTTC. Translated, it gives CASSQDHGISYEQYF. The chain uses TRBV4-2 and TRBJ2-5; D ambiguous. Matching the DNA end better, TRBJ2-7 makes the J call doubtful. The CDR3 spans 15 residues. In germline, CDR1 is LGHNA, CDR2 YNFKEQ.

The chain is built from TRBV11-3 and TRBJ2-1; TRBD2 matches at 9 bases. This CDR3 has 18 amino acids. Germline lookup yields CDR1 SGHNT and CDR2 YENEEA. J lost 2 bases, V lost 3 bases, and 11 bases had no gene match. The DNA for the CDR3 is TGTGCCAGCAGCTTCTTCGGCGGGGGGGTCTCTCCCTACAATGAGCAGTTCTTC. Translating gives CASSFFGGGVSPYNEQFF. Full variable domain (outside the CDR3, taken from reference TRBV11-3 and TRBJ2-1): EAGVVQSPRYKIIEKKQPVAFWCNPISGHNTLYWYLQNLGQGPELLIRYENEEAVDDSQLPKDRFSAERLKGVDSTLKIQPAELGDSAVYLCASSFFGGGVSPYNEQFFGPGTRLTVL.

CDR3 nucleotide sequence: TGTGCCAGCACCCCTGGCGGGGGCCTTAGGGGCTACACCTTC. It translates to CASTPGGGLRGYTF. The chain uses TRBV25-1 and TRBJ1-2, with D maybe TRBD1 (6 bases). Between the trimmed V and J ends, which lost 7 bases and 8 bases, there was a span of 20 bases. The CDR3 length is 14 residues. CDR1 MGHDK and CDR2 SYGVNS come from the germline V gene.

This rearrangement joins TRBV21-1 to TRBJ2-7; the D segment call TRBD2 is taken from the table without a DNA check. TRBV21-1 is designated a pseudogene. The CDR3 contains 17 residues. CDR3 loop: CASSKVLGLVISYEQYF. CDR3 nucleotide sequence: TGTGCCAGCAGCAAAGTTCTCGGCCTAGTAATTTCGTACGAGCAGTACTTC.

This rearrangement joins TRBV6-5 to TRBJ2-7, with no clear D. The CDR3 is 15 residues long. Germline V gives CDR1 MNHEY, CDR2 SVGAGI. V lost 6 bases to trimming and J lost 0 bases, with 15 bases between them. Here the CDR3 reads CASSDDSTGSYEQYF. The CDR3 DNA is TGTGCCAGCAGCGACGACTCCACCGGCTCCTACGAGCAGTACTTC.

This clone was seen a handful of times. The gene calls are TRBV14 and TRBJ1-6, with 9 bases lining up with TRBD1. Per the germline V gene, CDR1 is SGHDN and CDR2 is FVKESK. The CDR3 covers 16 residues. With V trimmed by 4 bases and J by 7 bases, 8 bases remained unmatched. CDR3 in DNA: TGTGCCAGCAGCCCTACAGGGGGCTCTGGGAATTCACCCCTCCACTTT. This encodes CASSPTGGSGNSPLHF.

V usage is TRBV5-1 and J usage is TRBJ1-1; perhaps TRBD1 as D (6 bases). V was trimmed by 3 bases and J by 0 bases, leaving 15 bases between them. This CDR3 contains 16 residues. Germline-derived CDR1 and CDR2 are SGHRS and YFSETQ. In DNA, the CDR3 is TGCGCCAGCAGCTCCCGGGACAACCCCATGAACACTGAAGCTTTCTTT. Amino acid sequence: CASSSRDNPMNTEAFF. The whole variable domain, filled in from reference TRBV5-1 and TRBJ1-1, reads KAGVTQTPRYLIKTRGQQVTLSCSPISGHRSVSWYQQTPGQGLQFLFEYFSETQRNKGNFPGRFSGRQFSNSRSEMNVSTLELGDSALYLCASSSRDNPMNTEAFFGQGTRLTVV.

In this sample, this clone turned up once. V and J are TRBV19 and TRBJ2-3; weak D call: TRBD2 (6 bases). V was pared by 2 bases and J by 1 base, with 10 bases between. The length of the CDR3 is 15 residues. Germline CDR1 is LNHDA and CDR2 is SQIVND (reference sequence). The CDR3 sequence is CASSIMSGRTDTQYF. CDR3 DNA: TGTGCCAGTAGTATAATGAGCGGGCGCACAGATACGCAGTATTTT.

This clone has a single count. V usage is TRBV2 and J usage is TRBJ2-5; TRBD2 is a possible D gene (7 bases). The CDR3 has 13 residues. V shed 11 bases and J shed 1 base, with 14 bases lying between them. Germline CDR1 and CDR2: SNHLY and FYNNEI. In nucleotides, the CDR3 is TGTGCCGGGCGACGGGGGGCCCAAGAGACCCAGTACTTC. Translating gives CAGRRGAQETQYF.

This clone was found once. V gene TRBV7-3 combines with J gene TRBJ2-3; 10 bases align to TRBD2. Trimming at V came to 5 bases and at J to 4 bases, leaving 3 bases not matched to a gene. This CDR3 is 14 amino acids long. Germline V gene sequence: CDR1 SGHTA, CDR2 FQGTGA. CDR3 residues: CASSPTSGADTQYF. The CDR3 nucleotides are TGTGCCAGCAGCCCTACTAGCGGGGCAGATACGCAGTATTTT.

The chain carries TRBV6-5 and TRBJ1-2; D call uncertain. The CDR3 is 12 amino acids. With 10 bases removed from V and 3 bases from J, the gap between germline ends came to 12 bases. CDR1 and CDR2 (germline): MNHEY, SVGAGI. In DNA form, the CDR3 reads TGTGCCACCACTAGGCAGCACTATGGCTACACCTTC. Its protein product is CATTRQHYGYTF.

The chain recombines TRBV5-1 with TRBJ1-3; 9 nucleotides match TRBD1. After removal of 2 bases from V and 2 bases from J, the junction contained 2 bases not matched to a gene. This CDR3 spans 15 amino acids. Germline V CDR1 and CDR2: SGHRS, YFSETQ. In DNA form, the CDR3 reads TGCGCCAGCAGCTTACAGGGGGCGACTGGAAACACCATATATTTT. Its protein product is CASSLQGATGNTIYF.

This clone was seen more than once but under ten times. The chain carries TRBV6-5 and TRBJ2-7; D possibly corresponds to TRBD1 (6 bases). Trimming left V 0 bases short and J 3 bases short, with 12 bases between. Germline-derived CDR1 and CDR2 are MNHEY and SVGAGI. The CDR3 runs to 15 residues. The CDR3 region has the DNA TGTGCCAGCAGTTACTCGGCAGGGGCAAACTACGAGCAGTACTTC. This encodes CASSYSAGANYEQYF.